The clone carrying this T cell receptor beta chain was detected only a few times. What it binds is unknown. Trimming took off 4 bases at V and 3 bases at J, with 8 bases between the two ends. The germline CDR1 and CDR2 sequences are SNHLY and FYNNEI. This CDR3 has 13 amino acids. The PCR ran on 60 Vbeta and 13 Jbeta primers. The method was immunoSEQ multiplex PCR; TCRdb's version includes in-frame clones alone and lacks a portion of them. The sample has 150,000 to 200,000 clones, more than 60% seen once. This sample is part of a study of cytomegalovirus exposure and HLA in healthy donors. Regarding the study as a whole: The study dropped some indistinguishable V segments, TRBV6-2 and TRBV6-3 among them.

The chain combines TRBV2 with TRBJ2-3, with a weak D call TRBD1 (5 bases). The sample consisted of PBMCs. This sequence was found in a young woman in good health and CMV-seropositive. This CDR3 reads CASSVRQTDTQYF. CDR3 DNA: TGTGCCAGCAGTGTTCGACAGACAGATACGCAGTATTTT. The whole variable domain, remainder taken from reference TRBV2 and TRBJ2-3, is EPEVTQTPSHQVTQMGQEVILRCVPISNHLYFYWYRQILGQKVEFLVSFYNNEISEKSEIFDDQFSVERPDGSNFTLKIRSTKLEDSAMYFCASSVRQTDTQYFGPGTRLTVL.